This is a list of T cell receptor beta chains from one sample in a study of post-analysis software for immune sequencing data. TCRdb analysed the PCR reads with MiXCR anew, one entry per CDR3 protein. This table holds fewer than 850,000 distinct CDR3 sequences, under 60% found once. The sequencing input was blood. The receptor source for this set is a girl aged 5 to 17 with multiple sclerosis. Both conserved end residues are part of each CDR3.

TRBV27	TRBJ2-7	CASPPEETAYEQYF
TRBV7-8	TRBJ2-4	CASSAPSGARLSQYF
TRBV7-9	-	CVSSREWLAGLAYEQYF
TRBV3-1	-	CASSPMAGKETQYF
TRBV11-2	TRBJ2-4	CASSLTGGRDKNIQYF
TRBV5-1	TRBJ2-1	CASSLEGVGSYNEQFF
TRBV6-5	TRBJ1-4	CASSSPGTIGGGEKLFF
TRBV2	TRBJ2-7	CASSSPLAGVCYEQYF
TRBV10-3	TRBJ2-7	CAISESRQGETYEQYF
TRBV4-2	TRBJ2-7	CASSQEVGATTYEQYF
TRBV6-5	TRBJ2-3	CASTRTGTDTQYF
TRBV5-1	TRBJ1-2	CASSYSGTEYGYTF
TRBV7-9	-	CASSPSGLNIQYF
TRBV29-1	TRBJ2-7	CSVAGTEIHYEQYF
TRBV6-1	TRBJ2-7	CASSETSGRASYEQYF
TRBV3-1	TRBJ2-5	CASSRTLREQETQYF
TRBV5-1	TRBJ2-1	CASSLAVRGYNEQFF
TRBV3-1	TRBJ2-6	CASSQASGAGANVLTF
TRBV4-3	TRBJ1-2	CASSQDRTGGYGYTF
TRBV6-5	TRBJ1-2	CASSEATVDGYTF
TRBV7-6	TRBJ2-1	CASSSVDRDNEQFF
TRBV7-9	TRBJ2-5	CASSHIHGEQYF
TRBV7-6	TRBJ2-3	CASSFRWGSLGTDTQYF
TRBV29-1	TRBJ2-1	CSVEDRHSTYNEQFF
TRBV28	TRBJ2-3	CASSSPPRPGGDTQYF
TRBV29-1	TRBJ2-7	CSVDGGNEQYF
TRBV5-6	TRBJ2-7	CASSSGTGSFYEQYF
TRBV27	TRBJ2-1	CASSLGASYNEQFF
TRBV19	TRBJ1-2	CASSFPWDRGLVDGYTF
TRBV29-1	-	CSGTDEAYEQYF
TRBV5-6	TRBJ2-5	CASSLIGRAEGTQYF
TRBV20-1	TRBJ2-4	CSAPHLTDVAKNIQYF
TRBV20-1	TRBJ2-3	CSAEARAGASDTQYF
TRBV12-3/TRBV12-4	TRBJ2-4	CASSPGGAKNIQYF
TRBV24-1	TRBJ2-5	CATSTSGGLGTQYF
TRBV9	TRBJ2-1	CASSATLAGGTDEQFF
TRBV10-3	-	CAISPRDRAFMTYEQYF